One and the same sample provided the 18 T cell receptor beta chains below, sequenced in a study of blood T cell repertoires in COVID-19. TCRdb keeps only in-frame clones here, not all; method: immunoSEQ multiplex PCR. Among hundreds of thousands of clones listed, roughly 91% were seen once. Sequenced sample: PBMCs or T cells enriched from blood (not recorded which). The receptors were sampled from an older woman in a cohort exposed to, infected with or recovered from COVID-19 (not recorded which).

The V gene is TRBV6-2 or TRBV6-3, the J gene TRBJ2-4; maybe TRBD1 (6 bases). V was clipped by 2 bases and J by 2 bases, with 10 bases between them. CDR3 length: 15 amino acids. Germline V CDR1 and CDR2: MNHEY, SVGEGT. The CDR3 nucleotides are TGTGCCAGCAGTTACAGGACAGTATCCAAAAACATTCAGTACTTC. Amino acids: CASSYRTVSKNIQYF.

This clone is a singleton in its sample. Different DNA sequences within this sample yield the same CDR3. The J gene is TRBJ2-1, the V gene TRBV18, with D possibly being TRBD1 (6 bases). CDR3 size: 15 residues. In germline, CDR1 is KGHSH, CDR2 LQKENI. V lost 6 bases, J lost 0 bases, and 12 bases lay in between. CDR3 residues: CASSPDRSSYNEQFF. The CDR3 region has the DNA TGTGCCAGCTCCCCCGACAGGAGCTCCTACAATGAGCAGTTCTTC.

The gene calls are TRBV2 and TRBJ2-7; 7 bases fit TRBD1. Per the germline V gene, CDR1 is SNHLY and CDR2 is FYNNEI. Trimming took 2 bases from V and 6 from J; bases not matched to a gene: 19. This CDR3 region has 18 residues. For the CDR3, the DNA is TGTGCCAGCAGTGAAAATATTGGAGACAGGGACGTTAAGGGCGAGCAGTACTTC. Its translation: CASSENIGDRDVKGEQYF. The variable domain in full, completed from reference TRBV2 and TRBJ2-7, reads EPEVTQTPSHQVTQMGQEVILRCVPISNHLYFYWYRQILGQKVEFLVSFYNNEISEKSEIFDDQFSVERPDGSNFTLKIRSTKLEDSAMYFCASSENIGDRDVKGEQYFGPGTRLTVT.

This chain connects TRBV6-2 or TRBV6-3 to TRBJ2-3; 14 nucleotides agree with TRBD2. The CDR3 contains 16 residues. After removal of 5 bases from V and 4 bases from J, the junction contained 5 bases not matched to a gene. Germline loops: CDR1 MNHEY, CDR2 SVGEGT. The CDR3 DNA sequence: TGTGCCAGCAGTAAGACTAGCGGGAGGGCCCCAGATACGCAGTATTTT. It encodes CASSKTSGRAPDTQYF.

The chain is built from TRBV7-2 and TRBJ2-3; 12 bases are a match to TRBD2. Germline lookup yields CDR1 SGHTA and CDR2 FQGNSA. This CDR3 spans 16 amino acids. J was trimmed by 5 bases and V by 1 base; bases with no gene match: 4. CDR3: CASSLELAGGGDTQYF. CDR3 sequence (DNA): TGTGCCAGCAGCTTAGAGCTAGCGGGGGGGGGAGATACGCAGTATTTT.

This chain uses TRBV29-1 with TRBJ2-3; D possibly corresponds to TRBD2 (5 bases). Per the germline V gene, CDR1 is SQVTM and CDR2 is ANQGSEA. The V gene lost 1 base and the J gene lost 4 bases, with 6 bases spanning the gap. The CDR3 has 12 residues. CDR3 sequence reads: CSVEGGSDTQYF. CDR3 sequence (DNA): TGCAGCGTTGAAGGAGGGTCAGATACGCAGTATTTT.

V and J are TRBV5-1 and TRBJ2-3; 10 bases are a match to TRBD2. V lost 4 bases and J lost 7; bases outside the gene matches: 12. There are 16 residues in the CDR3. In germline, CDR1 is SGHRS, CDR2 YFSETQ. The chain's CDR3 is CASSVTSGASGNTQYF. CDR3 coding DNA: TGCGCCAGCAGCGTCACTAGCGGGGCGAGCGGAAATACGCAGTATTTT.

The rearrangement links TRBV28 to TRBJ1-4; TRBD1 is a possible D gene (6 bases). The CDR3 is 16 residues long. Trimming shortened V by 4 bases and J by 8 bases, and 20 bases separated the two germline ends. In germline, CDR1 is MDHEN, CDR2 SYDVKM. CDR3 in DNA: TGTGCCAGCAGTTCCCCCCTCGGGGGGGCGGAAGAAAAACTGTTTTTT. It specifies CASSSPLGGAEEKLFF.

The rearrangement joins TRBV5-1 to TRBJ2-3; D possibly corresponds to TRBD2 (5 bases). Germline V CDR1 and CDR2: SGHRS, YFSETQ. Trimming removed 1 base at V and 0 bases at J, with 9 bases between. The CDR3 has 15 amino acids. CDR3 nucleotides: TGCGCCAGCAGCTTGTACGGGGAGAGCACAGATACGCAGTATTTT. This gives the protein CASSLYGESTDTQYF.

This sequence joins TRBV5-1 and TRBJ2-7; 7 positions agree with TRBD1. The V gene end was trimmed by 3 bases and the J gene end by 4 bases; junction bases not matched to a gene: 7. CDR3 length: 14 amino acids. Per the germline V gene, CDR1 is SGHRS and CDR2 is YFSETQ. CDR3 in DNA: TGCGCCAGCAGCTCTGGACAGGTGTTATACGAGCAGTACTTC. Residues: CASSSGQVLYEQYF.

The rearrangement joins TRBV7-6 to TRBJ2-3; D is undetermined. With 5 bases removed from V and 6 bases from J, the gap between germline ends came to 9 bases. The CDR3 sequence is 12 residues long. Germline V gene data show CDR1 as SGHVS and CDR2 as FNYEAQ. DNA of the CDR3: TGTGCCAGCAGCCCGGTGAGGGATACGCAGTATTTT. Its translation is CASSPVRDTQYF. Full variable domain (outside the CDR3, taken from reference TRBV7-6 and TRBJ2-3): GAGVSQSPRYKVTKRGQDVALRCDPISGHVSLYWYRQALGQGPEFLTYFNYEAQQDKSGLPNDRFSAERPEGSISTLTIQRTEQRDSAMYRCASSPVRDTQYFGPGTRLTVL.

The gene calls are TRBV5-1 and TRBJ1-6; D unresolved. Germline V gene lookup returns CDR1 SGHRS and CDR2 YFSETQ. CDR3 length equals 15 residues. Trimming took 3 bases from V and 5 from J, leaving 12 bases between them. CDR3 nucleotide sequence: TGCGCCAGCAGCTCTGGTCAGACTAATAATTCACCCCTCCACTTT. Protein: CASSSGQTNNSPLHF.

In this sample, this clone turned up a few times. The CDR3 nucleotides are TGTGCCAGCAGCCCTAATGGGGCTAATAGCAATCAGCCCCAGCATTTT. Translated, it gives CASSPNGANSNQPQHF. This chain connects TRBV7-2 to TRBJ1-5, with a tentative D call TRBD1 (5 bases). The CDR3 is 16 amino acids. Germline CDR1 and CDR2: SGHTA and FQGNSA. V was clipped by 5 bases and J by 0 bases, with 14 bases between them. The full variable domain, with the rest looked up from reference TRBV7-2 and TRBJ1-5, is GAGVSQSPSNKVTEKGKDVELRCDPISGHTALYWYRQSLGQGLEFLIYFQGNSAPDKSGLPSDRFSAERTGGSVSTLTIQRTQQEDSAVYLCASSPNGANSNQPQHFGDGTRLSIL.

This chain joins TRBV20-1 and TRBJ2-3; 11 bases fit TRBD2. This CDR3 contains 14 residues. The V and J ends lost 3 bases and 5 bases, in that order; junction bases with no gene match: 4. From germline, CDR1 is DFQATT and CDR2 SNEGSKA (reference sequence). The CDR3 sequence: CSASTSGREDTQYF. The CDR3 region has the DNA TGCAGTGCTAGTACTAGCGGGAGAGAAGATACGCAGTATTTT.

The CDR3 here is CASSPRTEAYGYTF. For the CDR3, the DNA is TGTGCCAGCAGCCCCCGGACAGAGGCGTATGGCTACACCTTC. The chain combines TRBV4-2 with TRBJ1-2; a possible D gene is TRBD1 (6 bases). Germline CDR1 is LGHNA and CDR2 is YNFKEQ. The CDR3 is made up of 14 amino acids. V was clipped by 4 bases and J by 5 bases, with 14 bases between them.

This chain uses TRBV4-1 with TRBJ2-7, with a possible D match to TRBD1 (6 bases). V lost 3 bases to trimming and J lost 1 base, with 10 bases between them. CDR3 length: 14 residues. CDR1 and CDR2 (germline): MGHRA, YSYEKL. CDR3 sequence: CASSHGQGSYEQYF. The CDR3 coding sequence is TGCGCCAGCAGCCATGGGCAGGGGTCCTACGAGCAGTACTTC.

The chain is built from TRBV7-8 and TRBJ1-5, with D perhaps matching TRBD1 (6 bases). V was trimmed by 5 bases and J by 6 bases, leaving 26 bases between them. The CDR3 sequence is 18 residues long. Germline V lookup: CDR1 SGHVS, CDR2 FQNEAQ. The CDR3 DNA reads TGTGCCAGCAGCCTACATCCCATAAGGTCCTCAGGGGCTCAGCCCCAGCATTTT. Translating gives CASSLHPIRSSGAQPQHF.

The rearrangement uses TRBV7-8 and TRBJ2-1, with 10 bases fitting TRBD1. The CDR3 length is 14 residues. In germline, CDR1 is SGHVS, CDR2 FQNEAQ. V lost 7 bases, J lost 8 bases, and 8 bases stayed unmatched. The CDR3 loop reads CASTTDRGSDEQFF. The CDR3 DNA sequence: TGTGCCAGCACCACGGACAGGGGGTCCGATGAGCAGTTCTTC.